This T cell receptor beta chain was recorded in a study of blood T cell repertoires in COVID-19. Study overall: Samples representing acute and convalescent COVID-19 were sourced from the United States, Italy and Spain. Sources were T cells, B-cell-depleted T cells, or PBMCs; the material itself was cDNA or gDNA.

The Seattle patients joined while their infection was active and were tracked longitudinally afterward. Produced via immunoSEQ multiplex PCR; TCRdb's table is partial and in-frame only. The table lists around 50,000 clones, 85% to 90% of them singletons, with more than 6% in the top ten. V was clipped by 5 bases and J by 7 bases, with 9 bases between them. This CDR3 is built from 13 residues. Germline V CDR1 and CDR2: SGHTA, FQGTGA. The chain recombines TRBV7-3 with TRBJ1-6; D gene uncertain. This sequence originates from a woman in her sixties or seventies with COVID-19, enrolled during active disease. Sample: peripheral blood. In DNA form, the CDR3 reads TGTGCCAGCAGCCAAACTATGAATTCACCCCTCCACTTT. Protein product: CASSQTMNSPLHF.